Below, 12 T cell receptor beta chains from the same sample are listed, as sequenced in a study of control samples from healthy donors and cancer patients. Some clones are missing from TCRdb's copy, which holds only in-frame ones; the method was immunoSEQ multiplex PCR. This table holds roughly 60,000 clones, 90% to 95% found once. Sequencing was performed on blood. The receptors originated from a man aged 25-45 years in good health.

The V call is TRBV4-3, the J call TRBJ1-4; D remains ambiguous. Germline assignment: CDR1 LGHNA and CDR2 YSLEER. The germline V and J ends were trimmed by 3 bases and 6 bases, with 14 bases remaining between them. This CDR3 comprises 15 residues. The CDR3 DNA sequence: TGCGCCAGCAGCCAGGAGACCAGAGGATATGAAAAACTGTTTTTT. Translating it yields CASSQETRGYEKLFF.

This sequence joins TRBV11-1 and TRBJ2-1; 10 nucleotides line up with TRBD2. This CDR3 region has 12 residues. Germline trimming cut 11 bases from V and 4 bases from J; bases unmatched to any gene: 2. The V gene's germline CDR1 is SGHAT and CDR2 FQDESV (reference sequence). The CDR3 here is CAASGGYNEQFF. The CDR3 coding sequence is TGTGCCGCTAGCGGGGGATACAATGAGCAGTTCTTC. Based on the CDR3 plus reference TRBV11-1 and TRBJ2-1, the full variable domain is EAEVAQSPRYKITEKSQAVAFWCDPISGHATLYWYRQILGQGPELLVQFQDESVVDDSQLPKDRFSAERLKGVDSTLKIQPAELGDSAMYLCAASGGYNEQFFGPGTRLTVL.

This rearrangement joins TRBV6-5 to TRBJ1-3; TRBD1 is a possible D gene (6 bases). V gave up 6 bases and J gave up 0 bases, with 12 bases separating them. The CDR3 runs 15 residues. Germline CDR1 is MNHEY and CDR2 is SVGAGI. The CDR3 DNA follows: TGTGCCAGCAGACGACAGGTGGACTCTGGAAACACCATATATTTT. Its translation is CASRRQVDSGNTIYF.

The chain links TRBV5-4 to TRBJ2-7; 9 nucleotides line up with TRBD2. CDR3 length: 15 amino acids. After removal of 0 bases from V and 5 bases from J, the junction contained 6 bases not matched to a gene. Germline assignment: CDR1 SGHNT and CDR2 YYREEE (reference sequence). The CDR3 coding sequence is TGTGCCAGCAGCTTGGAGAGCGGGAGGTCCCACGAGCAGTACTTC. It specifies CASSLESGRSHEQYF.

The chain has TRBV5-5 and TRBJ1-1, with 9 bases aligning to TRBD1. With 4 bases clipped from V and 5 bases from J, the junction kept 9 bases outside the gene matches. The germline CDR1 and CDR2 sequences are SGHKS and YYEKEE (reference sequence). CDR3 length: 15 residues. The CDR3 DNA reads TGTGCCAGCAGCCTGGGACAGGGATCGGGGACTGAAGCTTTCTTT. It yields the protein CASSLGQGSGTEAFF.

The V call is TRBV11-2, the J call TRBJ2-1, with TRBD2 matching 9 bases. The CDR3 consists of 17 residues. CDR1 SGHAT and CDR2 FQNNGV come from the germline V gene. Trimming removed 4 bases from V and 1 base from J; junction bases left unmatched: 8. CDR3 sequence: CASSSAPLAGSYNEQFF. DNA of the CDR3: TGTGCCAGCAGCTCAGCCCCCCTAGCGGGGTCCTACAATGAGCAGTTCTTC.

The chain combines TRBV2 with TRBJ2-4, with 7 bases fitting TRBD1. Germline V CDR1 and CDR2: SNHLY, FYNNEI. The length of the CDR3 is 16 residues. With 6 bases clipped from V and 7 bases from J, the junction kept 15 bases outside the gene matches. CDR3 sequence (DNA): TGTGCCAGCAGAGTACAGGGGCCGGGAACTCCGAACATTCAGTACTTC. This sequence encodes CASRVQGPGTPNIQYF.

The chain uses TRBV29-1 and TRBJ1-5, with D possibly being TRBD1 (5 bases). Germline CDR1 SQVTM, CDR2 ANQGSEA. V lost 6 bases, J lost 5 bases, and 17 bases lay in between. CDR3 size: 14 residues. Here the CDR3 reads CSVILGRPDQPQHF. The DNA for the CDR3 is TGCAGCGTAATCCTGGGACGGCCGGATCAGCCCCAGCATTTT.

V gene TRBV5-6 combines with J gene TRBJ2-3; D remains ambiguous. This CDR3 is 15 amino acids long. Trimming took off 1 base at V and 2 bases at J, with 11 bases between the two ends. Germline CDR1 reads SGHDT; CDR2 reads YYEEEE. Written as DNA, the CDR3 is TGTGCCAGCAGCTTGCTAGAACAGCACACAGATACGCAGTATTTT. The encoded protein is CASSLLEQHTDTQYF.

The CDR3 nucleotides read TGTGCCAGCAGCCATGCAGATACGCAGTATTTT. It codes for CASSHADTQYF. This sequence joins TRBV14 and TRBJ2-3; D ambiguous. The CDR3 runs 11 residues. Germline CDR1 is SGHDN and CDR2 is FVKESK. V lost 3 bases, J lost 4 bases, and 2 bases lay in between.

This sequence joins TRBV2 and TRBJ1-2; possibly TRBD1 for D (6 bases). Germline CDR1 SNHLY, CDR2 FYNNEI. The CDR3 sequence is 14 residues long. The V end was cut by 6 bases, the J end by 2 bases, with 13 bases between. CDR3 nucleotides: TGTGCCAGCAGAAAACAGGGAGTCAACTATGGCTACACCTTC. Translated: CASRKQGVNYGYTF.

This clone has a single count. V usage is TRBV24-1 and J usage is TRBJ2-1; D unclear. This CDR3 spans 12 amino acids. Trimming took off 1 base at V and 6 bases at J, with 3 bases between the two ends. The germline V gene has CDR1 KGHDR and CDR2 SFDVKD. The CDR3 sequence is CATSDFANEQFF. CDR3 nucleotide sequence: TGTGCCACCAGTGATTTTGCCAATGAGCAGTTCTTC.